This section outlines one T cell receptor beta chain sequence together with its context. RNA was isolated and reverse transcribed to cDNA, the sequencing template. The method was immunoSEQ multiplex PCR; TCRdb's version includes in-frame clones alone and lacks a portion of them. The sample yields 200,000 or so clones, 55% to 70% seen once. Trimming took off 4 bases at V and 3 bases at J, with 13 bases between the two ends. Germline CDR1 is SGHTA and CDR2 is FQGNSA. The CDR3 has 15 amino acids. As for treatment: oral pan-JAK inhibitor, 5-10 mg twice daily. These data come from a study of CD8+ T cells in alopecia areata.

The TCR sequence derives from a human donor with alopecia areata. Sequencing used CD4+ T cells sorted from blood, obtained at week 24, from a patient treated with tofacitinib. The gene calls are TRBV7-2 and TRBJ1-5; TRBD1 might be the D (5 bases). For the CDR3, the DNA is TGTGCCAGCAGCTCCGGCAGGGCGGACAATCAGCCCCAGCATTTT. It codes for CASSSGRADNQPQHF.